The 3 T cell receptor beta chains below all came from one sample that was sequenced in a study of CD8+CD57+ T cells in acquired aplastic anemia. Genomic DNA provided the template from which TCR beta VDJ and CDR3 profiles were obtained. TCRdb used MiXCR to reprocess the reads, holding one entry per CDR3 protein. The profile shows about 120,000 distinct CDR3 sequences, roughly 55% of them singletons. Patients included in sequencing had previously demonstrated CD8+CD57+ cell expansion by flow cytometry. The sequenced material came from sorted CD4+, CD8+, or CD8+CD57+ T cells (not recorded which) from PBMCs. Receptors originate from a human donor with aplastic anemia.

This clonotype appeared once. No conserved phenylalanine or tryptophan is present at the end of the CDR3, so a read error is the likely explanation. The rearrangement uses TRBV20-1 and TRBJ1-1; D gene ambiguous. The CDR3 is 11 amino acids. The germline V gene encodes CDR1 DFQATT and CDR2 SNEGSKA (reference sequence). CDR3 coding DNA: TGCAGTGCTAGCAGGAACACCGAAGCTTTCTGT. As protein: CSASRNTEAFC.

This clonotype was detected many times. V is TRBV4-3 and J is TRBJ1-1; the D is unclear. V was trimmed by 0 bases and J by 1 base, leaving 3 bases between them. From germline, CDR1 is LGHNA and CDR2 YSLEER. This CDR3 is 13 amino acids long. The DNA of the CDR3 is TGCGCCAGCAGCCAAGATCCGAACACTGAAGCTTTCTTT. Translated, it gives CASSQDPNTEAFF.

Of note for this clonotype: Relative to the germline gene, one junction end is altered; a read error may explain this. The chain employs TRBV10-3 and TRBJ2-3; TRBD1 agrees at 12 bases. The CDR3 sequence is 17 residues long. Germline values: CDR1 ENHRY, CDR2 SYGVKD. The CDR3 spells CAIGDRGRLWGTDTKYF. The CDR3 nucleotides are TGTGCCATCGGGGACAGGGGGCGTCTCTGGGGCACAGATACGAAGTATTTT.